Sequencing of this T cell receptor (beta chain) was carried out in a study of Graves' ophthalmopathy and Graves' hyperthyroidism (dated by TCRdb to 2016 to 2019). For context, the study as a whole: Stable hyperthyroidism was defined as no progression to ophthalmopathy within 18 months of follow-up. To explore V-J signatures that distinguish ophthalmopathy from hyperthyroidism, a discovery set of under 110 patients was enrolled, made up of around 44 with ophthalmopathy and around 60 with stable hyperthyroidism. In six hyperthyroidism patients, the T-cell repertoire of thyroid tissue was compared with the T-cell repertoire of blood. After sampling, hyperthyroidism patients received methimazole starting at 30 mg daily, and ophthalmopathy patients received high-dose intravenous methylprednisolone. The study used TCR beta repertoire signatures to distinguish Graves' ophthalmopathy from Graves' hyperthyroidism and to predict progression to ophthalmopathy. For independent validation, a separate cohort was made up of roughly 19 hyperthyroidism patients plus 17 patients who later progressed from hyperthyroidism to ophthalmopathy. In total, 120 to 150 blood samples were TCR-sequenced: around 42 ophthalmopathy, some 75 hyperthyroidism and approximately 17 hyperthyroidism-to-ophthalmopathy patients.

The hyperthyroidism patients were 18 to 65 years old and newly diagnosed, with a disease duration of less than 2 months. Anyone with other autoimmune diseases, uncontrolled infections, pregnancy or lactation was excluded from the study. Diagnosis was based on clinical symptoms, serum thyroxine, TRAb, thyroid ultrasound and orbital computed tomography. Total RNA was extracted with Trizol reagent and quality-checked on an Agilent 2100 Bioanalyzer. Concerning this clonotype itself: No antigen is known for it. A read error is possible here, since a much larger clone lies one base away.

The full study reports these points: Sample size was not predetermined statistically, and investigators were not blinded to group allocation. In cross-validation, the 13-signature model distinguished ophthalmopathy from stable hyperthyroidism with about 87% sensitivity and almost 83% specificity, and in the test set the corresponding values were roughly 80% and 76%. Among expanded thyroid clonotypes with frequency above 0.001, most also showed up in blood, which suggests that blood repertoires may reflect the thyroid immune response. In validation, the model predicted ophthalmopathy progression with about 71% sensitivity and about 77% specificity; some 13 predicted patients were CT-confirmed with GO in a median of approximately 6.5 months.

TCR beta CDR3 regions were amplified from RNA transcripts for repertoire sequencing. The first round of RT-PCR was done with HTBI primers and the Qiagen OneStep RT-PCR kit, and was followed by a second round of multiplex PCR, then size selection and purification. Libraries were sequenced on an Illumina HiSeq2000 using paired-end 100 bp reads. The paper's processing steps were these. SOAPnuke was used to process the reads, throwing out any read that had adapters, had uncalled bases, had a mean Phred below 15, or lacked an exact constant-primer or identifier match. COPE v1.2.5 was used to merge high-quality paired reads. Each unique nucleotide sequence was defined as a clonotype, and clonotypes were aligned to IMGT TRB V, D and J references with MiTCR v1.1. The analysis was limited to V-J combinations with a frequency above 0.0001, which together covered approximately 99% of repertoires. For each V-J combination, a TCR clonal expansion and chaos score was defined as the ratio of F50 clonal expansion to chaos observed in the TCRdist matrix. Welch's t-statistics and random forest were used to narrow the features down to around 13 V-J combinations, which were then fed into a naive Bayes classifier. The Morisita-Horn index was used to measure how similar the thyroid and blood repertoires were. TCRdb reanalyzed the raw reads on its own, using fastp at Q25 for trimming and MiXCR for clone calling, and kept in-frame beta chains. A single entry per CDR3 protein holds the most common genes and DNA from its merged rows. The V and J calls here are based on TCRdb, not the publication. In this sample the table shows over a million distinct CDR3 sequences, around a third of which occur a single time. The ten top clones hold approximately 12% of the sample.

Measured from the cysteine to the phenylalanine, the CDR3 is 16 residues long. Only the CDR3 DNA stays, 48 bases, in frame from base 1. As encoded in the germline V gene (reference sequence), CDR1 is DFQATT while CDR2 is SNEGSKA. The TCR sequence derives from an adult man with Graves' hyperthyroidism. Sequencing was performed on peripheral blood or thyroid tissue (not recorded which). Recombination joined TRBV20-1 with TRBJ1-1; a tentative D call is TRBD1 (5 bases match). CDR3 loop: CSVEYLGNGGVSEAFF. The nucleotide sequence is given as TGCAGCGTTGAATATCTAGGGAACGGGGGGGTCTCTGAAGCTTTCTTT.